The 8 T cell receptor beta chains given below trace back to one sample, sequenced in a study of metastatic and nonmetastatic thyroid tumors. TCRdb used MiXCR to call clones anew from the PCR reads. The table records approximately 15,000 clones, approximately 20% of them present only once. Ahead of thyroid surgery, no patient had received treatment of any kind. The sequencing input was adjacent normal tissue. Receptors originate from a female donor with papillary thyroid cancer or a benign thyroid nodule (not recorded which). Some clones in this sample may be carry-over from other donors' samples.

This clone showed up just a few times. In DNA, the CDR3 is TGTGCCAGCAGTTCGGCAGGGAACACTGAAGCTTTCTTT. Protein: CASSSAGNTEAFF. This chain joins TRBV12-3 or TRBV12-4 and TRBJ1-1; D unresolved. The CDR3 covers 13 residues. Trimming shortened V by 4 bases and J by 1 base, and 7 bases separated the two germline ends.

With regard to this clone: Other DNA sequences within the sample encode an identical CDR3. The chain combines TRBV6-2 or TRBV6-3 with TRBJ2-7; TRBD2 is a possible D gene (6 bases). This CDR3 is 14 amino acids long. V was trimmed by 9 bases and J by 0 bases, leaving 15 bases between them. Germline V CDR1 and CDR2: MNHEY, SVGEGT. The CDR3 loop reads CASKNSGTSYEQYF. In DNA, the CDR3 is TGTGCCAGTAAAAATAGCGGTACCTCCTACGAGCAGTACTTC.

V and J are TRBV5-1 and TRBJ2-7; 7 nucleotides line up with TRBD1. V shed 3 bases, J shed 2 bases, and the junction held 2 bases outside the gene matches. The CDR3 runs 13 residues. Germline V gene lookup returns CDR1 SGHRS and CDR2 YFSETQ. DNA for the CDR3: TGCGCCAGCAGCTCCCAGGGGGCCTACGAGCAGTACTTC. Amino acid sequence: CASSSQGAYEQYF. Complete variable domain (other parts from reference TRBV5-1 and TRBJ2-7): KAGVTQTPRYLIKTRGQQVTLSCSPISGHRSVSWYQQTPGQGLQFLFEYFSETQRNKGNFPGRFSGRQFSNSRSEMNVSTLELGDSALYLCASSSQGAYEQYFGPGTRLTVT.

This clone was seen a single time. This rearrangement joins TRBV7-2 to TRBJ1-3, with D unclear. Trimming removed 7 bases at V and 4 bases at J, with 17 bases between. CDR1 and CDR2 (germline): SGHTA, FQGNSA. The CDR3 sequence is 15 residues long. This chain's CDR3 is CASIPNTGRGNTIYF. The CDR3, as DNA: TGTGCCAGCATCCCGAACACCGGCCGGGGAAACACCATATATTTT.

The rearrangement uses TRBV12-3 or TRBV12-4 and TRBJ2-5; tentative D call: TRBD1 (5 bases). The CDR3 runs 14 residues. V lost 7 bases and J 5 bases, leaving 17 bases between the germline ends. The CDR3 coding sequence is TGTGCCAGCACAGGAGAAGGGGATGGGGAGACCCAGTACTTC. Its translation is CASTGEGDGETQYF.

The genes are TRBV20-1 and TRBJ2-5; TRBD1 might be the D (6 bases). Trimming removed 1 base from V and 1 base from J, with 19 bases in between. This CDR3 region has 17 residues. Looked up from germline, CDR1 is DFQATT and CDR2 is SNEGSKA (reference sequence). The CDR3 here is CSARGGLGDTIQETQYF. The CDR3 bases are TGCAGTGCTAGAGGGGGTTTGGGGGACACCATCCAAGAGACCCAGTACTTC.

V and J are TRBV9 and TRBJ1-5; 9 bases are shared with TRBD1. Trimming cost V 8 bases and J 3 bases; bases outside gene matches: 6. This CDR3 comprises 14 residues. Per the germline V gene, CDR1 is SGDLS and CDR2 is YYNGEE. The CDR3 coding sequence is TGTGCCAGGTATGGGGACAGGGACAATCAGCCCCAGCATTTT. It translates to CARYGDRDNQPQHF.

A few counts support this clone. The chain couples TRBV9 to TRBJ2-1; the D is unclear. CDR3 length: 16 amino acids. V lost 0 bases to trimming and J lost 4 bases, with 14 bases between them. The germline V gene has CDR1 SGDLS and CDR2 YYNGEE. The CDR3 loop reads CASSVANLEPYNEQFF. The CDR3 DNA is TGTGCCAGCAGCGTAGCAAACTTAGAACCTTACAATGAGCAGTTCTTC. Full variable domain (remainder filled in from reference TRBV9 and TRBJ2-1): DSGVTQTPKHLITATGQRVTLRCSPRSGDLSVYWYQQSLDQGLQFLIQYYNGEERAKGNILERFSAQQFPDLHSELNLSSLELGDSALYFCASSVANLEPYNEQFFGPGTRLTVL.